These T cell receptor beta chains were read from a single sample in a study of cytomegalovirus exposure and HLA in healthy donors. Assay used: immunoSEQ multiplex PCR; TCRdb lists only in-frame clones, some missing. The sample lists around 130,000 clones, around three quarters occurring once. The specimen was PBMCs. The receptor source for this set is a young man in good health and CMV-seronegative. CDR3s include the opening cysteine and the closing phenylalanine or tryptophan. The order of the fields is J gene, V gene, clone size, D gene, CDR3 DNA, CDR3 protein. D genes are given only for firm matches. Part of the rows lack a size; the others show once, few, many or a class for expanded clones.

J gene: TRBJ1-4; V gene: TRBV5-1; clone size: NA; D gene: NA; CDR3 DNA: TGCGCCAGCAGCTTTAGCACTCAGGAAAAACTGTTTTTT; CDR3 protein: CASSFSTQEKLFF
J gene: TRBJ2-3; V gene: TRBV19; clone size: NA; D gene: NA; CDR3 DNA: TGTGCCAGTAGTAGGGGGGACAGCACAGATACGCAGTATTTT; CDR3 protein: CASSRGDSTDTQYF
J gene: TRBJ1-4; V gene: TRBV28; clone size: NA; D gene: NA; CDR3 DNA: TGTGCCAGCAGTTTGGGTAGGCAGGGGAGTGAAAAACTGTTTTTT; CDR3 protein: CASSLGRQGSEKLFF
J gene: TRBJ2-6; V gene: TRBV9; clone size: NA; D gene: TRBD1; CDR3 DNA: TGTGCCAGCAGCGTAGGGGACAGGGGGTCTGGGGCCAACGTCCTGACTTTC; CDR3 protein: CASSVGDRGSGANVLTF
J gene: TRBJ2-7; V gene: TRBV5-1; clone size: NA; D gene: NA; CDR3 DNA: TGCGCCAGCAGCTTGGCGACAGGATTAGGTCGCTACGAGCAGTACTTC; CDR3 protein: CASSLATGLGRYEQYF
J gene: TRBJ1-2; V gene: TRBV25-1; clone size: NA; D gene: TRBD1; CDR3 DNA: TGTGCCAGCAGTGGTCGCAGGGGGCGGGGTGGCTACACCTTC; CDR3 protein: CASSGRRGRGGYTF
J gene: TRBJ1-4; V gene: TRBV19; clone size: many; D gene: NA; CDR3 DNA: TGTGCCAGTAGTTCAAGGACCCCAGGGTCAGAAAAACTGTTTTTT; CDR3 protein: CASSSRTPGSEKLFF
J gene: TRBJ2-3; V gene: TRBV7-6; clone size: NA; D gene: NA; CDR3 DNA: TGTGCCAGCAGCCCAGTAAGAAGATCCGATACGCAGTATTTT; CDR3 protein: CASSPVRRSDTQYF
J gene: TRBJ1-1; V gene: TRBV27; clone size: NA; D gene: NA; CDR3 DNA: TGTGCCAGCAGTAAATACAGGGAACGTGGCACTGAAGCTTTCTTT; CDR3 protein: CASSKYRERGTEAFF
J gene: TRBJ1-1; V gene: TRBV4-1; clone size: NA; D gene: NA; CDR3 DNA: TGCGCCAGCAGCCACAATACAGGGAACACTGAAGCTTTCTTT; CDR3 protein: CASSHNTGNTEAFF
J gene: TRBJ2-3; V gene: TRBV11-2; clone size: NA; D gene: NA; CDR3 DNA: TGTGCCAGCAGCCCTAGTTGGGATACGCAGTATTTT; CDR3 protein: CASSPSWDTQYF
J gene: TRBJ1-1; V gene: TRBV5-1; clone size: NA; D gene: NA; CDR3 DNA: TGCGCCAGCAGCTACTCAGGGAACATGAACACTGAAGCTTTCTTT; CDR3 protein: CASSYSGNMNTEAFF
J gene: TRBJ1-3; V gene: TRBV29-1; clone size: few; D gene: TRBD1; CDR3 DNA: TGCAGCGTGGGGGAAGGACAGGGCGGTGGAAACACCATATATTTT; CDR3 protein: CSVGEGQGGGNTIYF
J gene: TRBJ2-5; V gene: TRBV28; clone size: NA; D gene: TRBD1; CDR3 DNA: TGTGCCAGCAGTTTATTTTCGGGACAGGGAGATCGAGAGACCCAGTACTTC; CDR3 protein: CASSLFSGQGDRETQYF
J gene: TRBJ1-1; V gene: TRBV11-1; clone size: NA; D gene: NA; CDR3 DNA: TGTGCCAGCAGCTTAAGCACTGTCGTGTACACTGAAGCTTTCTTT; CDR3 protein: CASSLSTVVYTEAFF
J gene: TRBJ2-7; V gene: TRBV27; clone size: NA; D gene: TRBD1; CDR3 DNA: TGTGCCAGCATCCCTCCGGGACAGATGTTCGGCGAGCAGTACTTC; CDR3 protein: CASIPPGQMFGEQYF
J gene: TRBJ1-1; V gene: TRBV20-1; clone size: NA; D gene: NA; CDR3 DNA: TGCAGTGCTAGAGTAAGGGCGGGGGCTTTCTTT; CDR3 protein: CSARVRAGAFF
J gene: TRBJ1-4; V gene: TRBV5-4; clone size: NA; D gene: NA; CDR3 DNA: TGTGCCAGCAGCGATGTGGGGGCGAGTAATGAAAAACTGTTTTTT; CDR3 protein: CASSDVGASNEKLFF
J gene: TRBJ2-7; V gene: TRBV27; clone size: once; D gene: TRBD2; CDR3 DNA: TGTGCCAGCAGTAATCCGACTAGCGGTACCTACGAGCAGTACTTC; CDR3 protein: CASSNPTSGTYEQYF
J gene: TRBJ2-7; V gene: TRBV28; clone size: NA; D gene: NA; CDR3 DNA: TGTGCCAGCAGCTATACAGGGTTGCCCTACGAGCAGTACTTC; CDR3 protein: CASSYTGLPYEQYF
J gene: TRBJ2-1; V gene: TRBV18; clone size: NA; D gene: NA; CDR3 DNA: TGTGCCAGCTCACCAGGGAGACTAGGGTCCGGGCAGTTCTTC; CDR3 protein: CASSPGRLGSGQFF
J gene: TRBJ2-7; V gene: TRBV7-6; clone size: once; D gene: TRBD2; CDR3 DNA: TGTGCCAGCAGCTTAGGCCTAGCGGGGGGTGACTACGAGCAGTACTTC; CDR3 protein: CASSLGLAGGDYEQYF
J gene: TRBJ1-2; V gene: TRBV15; clone size: NA; D gene: NA; CDR3 DNA: TGTGCCACCGCGGCCGGTAACTATGGCTACACCTTC; CDR3 protein: CATAAGNYGYTF
J gene: TRBJ1-3; V gene: TRBV10-3; clone size: NA; D gene: TRBD1; CDR3 DNA: TGTGCCATCAGCTCAGACAGGGGGCTCTCTGGAAACACCATATATTTT; CDR3 protein: CAISSDRGLSGNTIYF
J gene: TRBJ1-5; V gene: TRBV28; clone size: once; D gene: NA; CDR3 DNA: TGTGCCAGCAGTCCAGGGGTGTATAGCAATCAGCCCCAGCATTTT; CDR3 protein: CASSPGVYSNQPQHF
J gene: TRBJ2-7; V gene: TRBV27; clone size: few; D gene: TRBD1; CDR3 DNA: TGTGCCAGCAGCCCCGGGACAGGGGGCTACGAGCAGTACTTC; CDR3 protein: CASSPGTGGYEQYF
J gene: TRBJ1-2; V gene: TRBV19; clone size: NA; D gene: TRBD1; CDR3 DNA: TGTGCCAGTAGCCCGGACAGGGGTGGCTACACCTTC; CDR3 protein: CASSPDRGGYTF
J gene: TRBJ2-2; V gene: TRBV27; clone size: NA; D gene: TRBD2; CDR3 DNA: TGTGCCAGCAGCCTCAGACTAGCGGCAAACACCGGGGAGCTGTTTTTT; CDR3 protein: CASSLRLAANTGELFF
J gene: TRBJ2-7; V gene: TRBV9; clone size: NA; D gene: NA; CDR3 DNA: TGTGCCAGCAGCGTAGTCTTGTGGGGAGGAGTGCCCTACGAGCAGTACTTC; CDR3 protein: CASSVVLWGGVPYEQYF
J gene: TRBJ2-3; V gene: TRBV28; clone size: NA; D gene: NA; CDR3 DNA: TGTGCCAGCAGTCGGGCGGACAGAGGCACAGATACGCAGTATTTT; CDR3 protein: CASSRADRGTDTQYF